This is a list of T cell receptor beta chains from one sample in a study of cytomegalovirus exposure and HLA in healthy donors. This table comes from immunoSEQ multiplex PCR, and its TCRdb copy is limited to in-frame clones, with some not included. The sample lists about 200,000 clones; approximately 80% were seen once. The specimen sequenced was PBMCs. Receptor source: a man aged 40-50 years in good health and CMV-seronegative. CDR3s include the opening cysteine and the closing phenylalanine or tryptophan. D genes are given only for firm matches. For some rows the clone size is stated as once, few or many, or as a class when expanded; others skip it.

V gene	J gene	D gene	clone size	CDR3 DNA	CDR3 protein
TRBV9	TRBJ2-3	TRBD2	NA	TGTGCCAGCACCGGGGGGGGCTATAGCACAGATACGCAGTATTTT	CASTGGGYSTDTQYF
TRBV7-3	TRBJ2-3	TRBD2	NA	TGTGCCAGCAGCTTAACGTTGGAGACTAGCAGCTCTAGCACAGATACGCAGTATTTT	CASSLTLETSSSSTDTQYF
TRBV4-3	TRBJ2-7	NA	NA	TGCGCCAGCAGCCAAGAGAGCAATTCCTACGAGCAGTACTTC	CASSQESNSYEQYF
TRBV29-1	TRBJ2-5	NA	NA	TGCAGCGGGGGACTCCAAGAGACCCAGTACTTC	CSGGLQETQYF
TRBV18	TRBJ1-1	TRBD1	once	TGTGCCAGCTCACCGAATCAAGGGACAGGGGTGAACACTGAAGCTTTCTTT	CASSPNQGTGVNTEAFF
TRBV19	TRBJ2-1	TRBD1	NA	TGTGCCAGTAGTCCCCAGGGACAGGGCTACAATGAGCAGTTCTTC	CASSPQGQGYNEQFF
TRBV27	TRBJ2-1	TRBD2	NA	TGTGCCAGCAGTTTAATCACCCTAGCGGGAGCATACAATGAGCAGTTCTTC	CASSLITLAGAYNEQFF
TRBV15	TRBJ1-3	TRBD1	NA	TGTGCCACCAGCAGAGAACCGGGACAGGGAGGAAACACCATATATTTT	CATSREPGQGGNTIYF
TRBV10-3	TRBJ1-4	TRBD1	NA	TGTGCCATCAGCCCACAGGGGGGAGGAGAAAAACTGTTTTTT	CAISPQGGGEKLFF
TRBV13	TRBJ2-5	NA	NA	TGTGCCAGCAGCCATTCCTTGCGGGGACCCATGGGAGAGACCCAGTACTTC	CASSHSLRGPMGETQYF
TRBV5-6	TRBJ2-3	NA	once	TGTGCCAGCAGCTTGGGGCAGGGTAGGGCAGATACGCAGTATTTT	CASSLGQGRADTQYF
TRBV28	TRBJ2-7	TRBD1	NA	TGTGCCAGCAGGACGACAGGGGCTTCCTACGAGCAGTACTTC	CASRTTGASYEQYF
TRBV7-9	TRBJ2-7	TRBD1	few	TGTGCCAGCAGCCCCCGACAGGGGATCTACGAGCAGTACTTC	CASSPRQGIYEQYF
TRBV19	TRBJ2-7	TRBD2	NA	TGTGCCAGTACCAACAGCGGGAGGGCTAATAACGAGCAGTACTTC	CASTNSGRANNEQYF
TRBV5-6	TRBJ1-1	TRBD1	NA	TGTGCCAGCAGCTTCGGACAGGGGGCGGTTGAAGCTTTCTTT	CASSFGQGAVEAFF
TRBV27	TRBJ1-1	NA	NA	TGTGCCAGCAGTTATGGGGCCCCCTTAGCTGAAGCTTTCTTT	CASSYGAPLAEAFF
TRBV6-5	TRBJ1-2	NA	NA	TGTGCCAGCAGTCGCGATGGACAGTTCTATGGCTACACCTTC	CASSRDGQFYGYTF
TRBV29-1	TRBJ2-7	TRBD1	NA	TGCAGCGTTGGGTTACAGGGGGTCTACGAGCAGTACTTC	CSVGLQGVYEQYF
TRBV6-1	TRBJ1-4	NA	NA	TGTGCCAGCAGTGAAGTTTGGGGGGGCTCCTCTGGGAAACTGTTTTTT	CASSEVWGGSSGKLFF
TRBV6-1	TRBJ1-1	NA	NA	TGTGCCAGCAAGGCAAGGCCTGAGGGAGCTGAAGCTTTCTTT	CASKARPEGAEAFF
TRBV7-2	TRBJ2-5	NA	NA	TGTGCCAGCAGCTTAATGAGGGTGGGAGAGACCCAGTACTTC	CASSLMRVGETQYF
TRBV5-1	TRBJ2-2	NA	NA	TGCGCCAGCAGCTTGTCGCAGGGGATAACCGGGGAGCTGTTTTTT	CASSLSQGITGELFF
TRBV6-4	TRBJ2-1	TRBD2	few	TGTGCCAGCAGTGCGGGGGGGGCAGGGTACAATGAGCAGTTCTTC	CASSAGGAGYNEQFF
TRBV4-1	TRBJ1-4	NA	NA	TGCGCCAGCAGCCAATTCAGAAATGAAAAACTGTTTTTT	CASSQFRNEKLFF
TRBV5-4	TRBJ2-6	NA	NA	TGTGCCAGTGAAGGGGGAACCGGCTCTGGGGCCAACGTCCTGACTTTC	CASEGGTGSGANVLTF
TRBV20-1	TRBJ1-2	NA	NA	TGCAGTGCTAGAACAGGTTATGGCTACACCTTC	CSARTGYGYTF
TRBV2	TRBJ2-5	TRBD2	NA	TGTGCCAGCAGTGTTGTAGTCCCTAGCGGGCAAGAGACCCAGTACTTC	CASSVVVPSGQETQYF
TRBV7-9	TRBJ2-3	TRBD2	NA	TGTGCCAGCAGCCCCAAACTAGCGGGAGGCACAGATACGCAGTATTTT	CASSPKLAGGTDTQYF
TRBV12-5	TRBJ1-1	TRBD1	NA	TGTGCTAGTGGTCCGGACAGGGGGCGGTGGAACACTGAAGCTTTCTTT	CASGPDRGRWNTEAFF
TRBV5-1	TRBJ2-2	TRBD1	NA	TGCGCCAGCTGGACAGGGAACACCGGGGAGCTGTTTTTT	CASWTGNTGELFF
TRBV27	TRBJ1-1	TRBD1	NA	TGTGCCAGCAGTTTAGTAGGGGGCTCTGAAGCTTTCTTT	CASSLVGGSEAFF
TRBV6-5	TRBJ1-4	TRBD1	NA	TGTGCCAGCAGTTGGGACAGGGGGGAAAAACTGTTTTTT	CASSWDRGEKLFF
TRBV9	TRBJ2-3	TRBD2	NA	TGTGCCAGCAGCGTACTACCCGCCCTAGCGGGAGGTTGGACAGATACGCAGTATTTT	CASSVLPALAGGWTDTQYF
TRBV18	TRBJ2-7	NA	NA	TGTGCCAGCTCACCACGGCGCGGGGATTCCTACGAGCAGTACTTC	CASSPRRGDSYEQYF
TRBV18	TRBJ1-2	TRBD1	once	TGTGCCAGCTCCCCCGGGACAGGGAGTTTCTATGGCTACACCTTC	CASSPGTGSFYGYTF
TRBV9	TRBJ1-3	NA	NA	TGTGCCAGCAGCCCCAGTTGGGCTACTTCTGGAAACACCATATATTTT	CASSPSWATSGNTIYF
TRBV5-4	TRBJ2-3	NA	few	TGTGCCAGCAGCCAAGAGGTAGGGGCTCCAGATACGCAGTATTTT	CASSQEVGAPDTQYF
TRBV5-1	TRBJ2-7	NA	once	TGCGCCAGCAGCTTGTCCCCACCAGAAGAGCAGTACTTC	CASSLSPPEEQYF
TRBV2	TRBJ1-1	NA	NA	TGTGCCAGCAGTTGGGGGGGCGGCCGAGGGGCTTTCTTT	CASSWGGGRGAFF
TRBV4-2	TRBJ2-1	NA	NA	TGTGCCAGCAGCCAATCCAGGGAGGTGTACAATGAGCAGTTCTTC	CASSQSREVYNEQFF
TRBV7-3	TRBJ2-3	TRBD1	NA	TGTGCCAGCAGCTTAGCCACAGGGGGCAAAGATACGCAGTATTTT	CASSLATGGKDTQYF
TRBV10-3	TRBJ2-5	TRBD2	NA	TGTGCCATCAGTGAGTCGCAGCGGGATCATGGGGAGACCCAGTACTTC	CAISESQRDHGETQYF
TRBV4-2	TRBJ2-1	TRBD1	NA	TGTGCCAGCAGCCCTGGACAGGGGATTGATGAGCAGTTCTTC	CASSPGQGIDEQFF
TRBV7-9	TRBJ1-3	NA	NA	TGTGCCAGCAGCTTTGGGGGCTCTTCTTCTGGAAACACCATATATTTT	CASSFGGSSSGNTIYF
TRBV28	TRBJ2-3	NA	NA	TGTGCCAGCAGCCCAACTTCGCGGGACACAGATACGCAGTATTTT	CASSPTSRDTDTQYF
TRBV10-3	TRBJ2-1	TRBD1	few	TGTGCCATCAGGAAAGACGGGACAGGGGGCTACAATGAGCAGTTCTTC	CAIRKDGTGGYNEQFF
TRBV2	TRBJ2-2	NA	NA	TGTGCCAGCAGGGCTTGGGAGACAGGAAACACCGGGGAGCTGTTTTTT	CASRAWETGNTGELFF
TRBV28	TRBJ2-1	TRBD2	NA	TGTGCCAGCAAGACGTACGAAGTGACTAGCGGGAGACGGGAGCAGTTCTTC	CASKTYEVTSGRREQFF
TRBV2	TRBJ2-7	NA	NA	TGTGCCAGCAACCCAGGGAAGGGGAGGTACGAGCAGTACTTC	CASNPGKGRYEQYF
TRBV4-3	TRBJ2-5	NA	NA	TGCGCCAGCAGCCAAGATGGGAGCCAAAGGGAGACCCAGTACTTC	CASSQDGSQRETQYF
TRBV27	TRBJ1-6	NA	NA	TGTGCCAGCAGTTTGGGGAGCTCCTATAATTCACCCCTCCACTTT	CASSLGSSYNSPLHF
TRBV5-6	TRBJ1-2	TRBD1	once	TGTGCCAGCAGCCTAGACAGGGGGCGGTATGGCTACACCTTC	CASSLDRGRYGYTF
TRBV5-6	TRBJ2-1	TRBD1	NA	TGTGCCAGCAGCAATACCGGGACAGCCTACAATGAGCAGTTCTTC	CASSNTGTAYNEQFF
TRBV7-9	TRBJ1-1	NA	NA	TGTGCCAGCAGGTATCAGGAGGTGGCTTTCTTT	CASRYQEVAFF